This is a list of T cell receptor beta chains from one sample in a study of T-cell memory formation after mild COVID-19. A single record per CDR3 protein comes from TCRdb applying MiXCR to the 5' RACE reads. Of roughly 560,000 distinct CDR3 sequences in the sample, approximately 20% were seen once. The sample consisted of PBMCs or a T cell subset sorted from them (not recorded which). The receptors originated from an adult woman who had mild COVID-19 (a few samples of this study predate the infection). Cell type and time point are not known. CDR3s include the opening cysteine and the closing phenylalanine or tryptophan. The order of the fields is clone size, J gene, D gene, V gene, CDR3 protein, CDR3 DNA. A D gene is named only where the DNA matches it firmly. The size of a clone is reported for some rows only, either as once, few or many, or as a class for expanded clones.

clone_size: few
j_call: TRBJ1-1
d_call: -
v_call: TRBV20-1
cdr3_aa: CSARDPENSNTEAFF
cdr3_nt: TGCAGTGCTAGAGATCCCGAGAATTCGAACACTGAAGCTTTCTTT

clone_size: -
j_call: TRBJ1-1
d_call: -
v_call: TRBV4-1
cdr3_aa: CASSHWRGIEAFF
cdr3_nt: TGCGCCAGCAGCCATTGGAGGGGGATTGAAGCTTTCTTT

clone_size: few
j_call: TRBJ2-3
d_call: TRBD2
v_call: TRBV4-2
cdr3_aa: CASRRASGGYTDTQYF
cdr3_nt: TGTGCCAGCAGAAGGGCAAGCGGGGGATACACAGATACGCAGTATTTT

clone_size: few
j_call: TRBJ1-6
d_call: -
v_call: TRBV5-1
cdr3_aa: CASSLASGNSPLHF
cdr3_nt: TGCGCCAGCAGCTTGGCCTCAGGGAATTCACCCCTCCACTTT

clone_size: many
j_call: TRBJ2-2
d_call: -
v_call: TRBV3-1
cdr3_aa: CASSRPNGAGELFF
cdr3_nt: TGTGCCAGCAGCCGTCCCAATGGGGCCGGGGAGCTGTTTTTT

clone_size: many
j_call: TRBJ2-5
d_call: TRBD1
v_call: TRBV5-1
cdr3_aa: CASSSTGSYQETQYF
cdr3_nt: TGCGCCAGCAGCTCGACAGGGTCGTACCAAGAGACCCAGTACTTC

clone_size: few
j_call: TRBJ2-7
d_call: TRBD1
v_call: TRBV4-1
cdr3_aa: CASSQDSGTGAYEQYF
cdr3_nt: TGCGCCAGCAGCCAAGATTCGGGGACAGGGGCCTACGAGCAGTACTTC

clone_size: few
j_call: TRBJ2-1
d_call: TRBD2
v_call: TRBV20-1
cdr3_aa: CSALDVAGVYNEQFF
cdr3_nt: TGCAGTGCGTTGGACGTAGCGGGAGTCTACAATGAGCAGTTCTTC

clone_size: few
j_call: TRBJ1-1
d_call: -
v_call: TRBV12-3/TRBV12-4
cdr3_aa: CASSFVGSAAFF
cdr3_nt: TGTGCCAGCAGTTTTGTTGGATCGGCAGCTTTCTTT

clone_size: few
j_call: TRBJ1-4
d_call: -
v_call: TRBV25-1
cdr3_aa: CASSEFGGNEKLFF
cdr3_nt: TGTGCCAGCAGTGAATTCGGAGGCAATGAAAAACTGTTTTTT

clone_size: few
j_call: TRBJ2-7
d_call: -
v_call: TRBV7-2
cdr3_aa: CASSLSSAGEQYF
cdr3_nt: TGTGCCAGCAGCTTATCCTCGGCGGGGGAGCAGTACTTC

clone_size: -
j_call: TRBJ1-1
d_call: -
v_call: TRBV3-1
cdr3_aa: CASSQINTEAFF
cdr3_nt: TGTGCCAGCAGCCAAATAAACACTGAAGCTTTCTTT

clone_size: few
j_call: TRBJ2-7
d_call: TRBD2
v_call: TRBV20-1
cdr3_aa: CSARYGTSGNEQYF
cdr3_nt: TGCAGTGCTAGATACGGGACTAGCGGGAACGAGCAGTACTTC

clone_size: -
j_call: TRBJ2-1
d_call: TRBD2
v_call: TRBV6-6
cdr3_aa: CASSPGLAGAPSNEKFF
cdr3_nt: TGTGCCAGCAGTCCGGGACTAGCGGGGGCACCCTCCAATGAGAAGTTCTTC

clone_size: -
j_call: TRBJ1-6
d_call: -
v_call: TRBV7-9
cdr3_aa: CASSTPASGVESYNSPLHF
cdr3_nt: TGTGCCAGCAGCACTCCGGCCTCCGGGGTAGAATCCTATAATTCACCCCTCCACTTT

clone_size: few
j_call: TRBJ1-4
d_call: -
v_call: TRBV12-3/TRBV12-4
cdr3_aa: CASSLAWGGATNEKLFF
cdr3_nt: TGTGCCAGCAGTTTAGCGTGGGGCGGTGCAACTAATGAAAAACTGTTTTTT

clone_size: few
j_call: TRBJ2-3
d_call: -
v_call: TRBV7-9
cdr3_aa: CASSLGLRWADTQYF
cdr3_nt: TGTGCCAGCAGCTTAGGTTTAAGGTGGGCAGATACGCAGTATTTT

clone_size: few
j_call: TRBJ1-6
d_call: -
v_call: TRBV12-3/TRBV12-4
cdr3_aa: CASSYGTQNSPLHF
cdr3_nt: TGTGCCAGCAGTTACGGGACGCAAAATTCACCCCTCCACTTT

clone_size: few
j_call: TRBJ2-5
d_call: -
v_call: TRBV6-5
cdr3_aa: CASSYGQGSETQYF
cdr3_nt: TGTGCCAGCAGTTACGGGCAGGGGTCGGAGACCCAGTACTTC

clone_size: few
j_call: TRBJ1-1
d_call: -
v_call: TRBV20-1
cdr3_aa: CSAPRGGDTEAFF
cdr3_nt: TGCAGTGCTCCTAGGGGAGGGGACACTGAAGCTTTCTTT

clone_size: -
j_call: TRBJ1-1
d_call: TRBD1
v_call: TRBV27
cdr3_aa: CASSPNRGIRTEAFF
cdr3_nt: TGTGCCAGCAGTCCCAACAGGGGGATTAGGACTGAAGCTTTCTTT

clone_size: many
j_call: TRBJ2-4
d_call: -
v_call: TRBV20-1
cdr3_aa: CSAPRPYNIQYF
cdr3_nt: TGCAGTGCACCGAGACCCTACAACATTCAGTACTTC

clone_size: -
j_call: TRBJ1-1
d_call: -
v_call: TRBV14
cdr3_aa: CASSSISGTPLGAFF
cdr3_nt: TGTGCCAGCAGTTCTATTTCCGGGACACCCTTGGGAGCTTTCTTT

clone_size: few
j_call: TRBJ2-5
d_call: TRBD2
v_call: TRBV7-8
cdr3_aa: CASSPSGSGETQYF
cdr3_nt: TGTGCCAGCAGCCCAAGCGGGAGCGGGGAGACCCAGTACTTC

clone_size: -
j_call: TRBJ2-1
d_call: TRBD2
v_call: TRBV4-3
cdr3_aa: CASSQHRGGHRDYKQFF
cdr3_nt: TGCGCCAGCAGCCAACACCGGGGGGGACATCGGGACTACAAGCAGTTCTTC

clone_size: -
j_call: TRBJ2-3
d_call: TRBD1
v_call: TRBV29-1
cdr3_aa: CSVGTGLSTDTQYF
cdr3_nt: TGCAGCGTGGGGACAGGGCTTAGCACAGATACGCAGTATTTT

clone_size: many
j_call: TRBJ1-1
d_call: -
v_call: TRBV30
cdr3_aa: CASSGGTEAFF
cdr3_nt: TGTGCCTCCTCGGGGGGCACTGAAGCTTTCTTT

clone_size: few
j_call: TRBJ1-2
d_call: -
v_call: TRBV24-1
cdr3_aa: CATRGDDGYTF
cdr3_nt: TGTGCCACCAGAGGAGATGATGGCTACACCTTC

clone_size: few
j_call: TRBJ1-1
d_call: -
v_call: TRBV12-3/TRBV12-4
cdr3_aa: CASSFSAVYTEAFF
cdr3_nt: TGTGCCAGCAGTTTTTCGGCCGTTTACACTGAAGCTTTCTTT

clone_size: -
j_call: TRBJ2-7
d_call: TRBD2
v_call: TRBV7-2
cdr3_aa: CASSQNGLAGGPEQYF
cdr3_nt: TGTGCCAGCAGCCAAAACGGACTAGCGGGGGGGCCCGAGCAGTACTTC

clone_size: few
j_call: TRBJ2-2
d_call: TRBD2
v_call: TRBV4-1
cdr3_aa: CASSPREGPNTGELFF
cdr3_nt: TGCGCCAGCAGCCCCAGGGAGGGTCCGAACACCGGGGAGCTGTTTTTT

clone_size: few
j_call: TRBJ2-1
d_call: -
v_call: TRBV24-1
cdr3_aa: CATSAGGQEQFF
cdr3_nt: TGTGCCACCAGTGCGGGTGGGCAGGAGCAGTTCTTC

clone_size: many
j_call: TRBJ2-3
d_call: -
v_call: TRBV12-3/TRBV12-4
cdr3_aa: CASSEGLADTQYF
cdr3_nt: TGTGCCAGCAGTGAGGGACTCGCGGATACGCAGTATTTT

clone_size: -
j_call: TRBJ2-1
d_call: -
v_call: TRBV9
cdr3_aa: CASSVYGDNEQFF
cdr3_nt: TGTGCCAGCAGCGTATACGGAGACAATGAGCAGTTCTTC

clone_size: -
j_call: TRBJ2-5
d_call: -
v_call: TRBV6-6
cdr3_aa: CASSYSVQGAQETQYF
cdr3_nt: TGTGCCAGCAGTTACTCGGTACAGGGCGCACAAGAGACCCAGTACTTC

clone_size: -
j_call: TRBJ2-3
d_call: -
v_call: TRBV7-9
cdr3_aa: CASSRTGAQYF
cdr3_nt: TGTGCCAGCAGCCGCACGGGGGCGCAGTATTTT